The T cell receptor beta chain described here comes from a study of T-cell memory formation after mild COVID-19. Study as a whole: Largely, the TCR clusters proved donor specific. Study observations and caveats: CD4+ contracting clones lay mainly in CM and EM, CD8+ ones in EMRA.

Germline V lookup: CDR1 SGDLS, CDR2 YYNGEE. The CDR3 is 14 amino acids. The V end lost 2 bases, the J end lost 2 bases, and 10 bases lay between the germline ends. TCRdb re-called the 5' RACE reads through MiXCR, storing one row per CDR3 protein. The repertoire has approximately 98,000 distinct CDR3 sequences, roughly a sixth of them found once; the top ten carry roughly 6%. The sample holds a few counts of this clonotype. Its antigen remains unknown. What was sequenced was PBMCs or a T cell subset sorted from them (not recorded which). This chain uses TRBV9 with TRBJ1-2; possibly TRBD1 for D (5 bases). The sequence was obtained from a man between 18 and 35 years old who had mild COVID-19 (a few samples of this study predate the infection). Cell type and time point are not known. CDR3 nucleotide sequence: TGTGCCAGCAGCGTCGACAGTTCCAACTATGGCTACACCTTC. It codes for CASSVDSSNYGYTF.